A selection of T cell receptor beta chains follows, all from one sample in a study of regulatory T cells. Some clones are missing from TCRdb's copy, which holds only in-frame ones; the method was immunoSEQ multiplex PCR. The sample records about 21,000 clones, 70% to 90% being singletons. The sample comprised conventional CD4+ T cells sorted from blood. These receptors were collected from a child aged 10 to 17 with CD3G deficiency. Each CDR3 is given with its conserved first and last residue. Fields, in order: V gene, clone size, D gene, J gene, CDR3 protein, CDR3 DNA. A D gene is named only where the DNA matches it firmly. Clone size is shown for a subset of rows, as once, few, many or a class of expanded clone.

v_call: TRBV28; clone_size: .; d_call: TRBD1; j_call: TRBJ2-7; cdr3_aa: CASSRGQGGYEQYF; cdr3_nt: TGTGCCAGCAGTAGGGGACAGGGAGGGTACGAGCAGTACTTC
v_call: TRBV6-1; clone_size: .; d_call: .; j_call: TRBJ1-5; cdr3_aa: CASSSQEDQPQHF; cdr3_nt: TGTGCCAGCAGCTCCCAGGAGGACCAGCCCCAGCATTTT
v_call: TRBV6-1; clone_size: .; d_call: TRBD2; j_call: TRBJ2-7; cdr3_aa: CASSGTSGRANYEQYF; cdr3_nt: TGTGCCAGCAGTGGGACTAGCGGGAGGGCCAACTACGAGCAGTACTTC
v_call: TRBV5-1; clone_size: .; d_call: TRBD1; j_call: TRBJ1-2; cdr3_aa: CASSLGDRNDGYTF; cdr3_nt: TGCGCCAGCAGCTTGGGGGACAGGAACGATGGCTACACCTTC
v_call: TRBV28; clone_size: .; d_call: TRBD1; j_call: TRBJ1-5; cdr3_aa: CASSSGTGKQPQHF; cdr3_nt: TGTGCCAGCAGTTCCGGGACAGGGAAACAGCCCCAGCATTTT
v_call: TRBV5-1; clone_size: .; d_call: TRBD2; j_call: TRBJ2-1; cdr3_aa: CASSLGLAGGIYNEQFF; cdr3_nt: TGCGCCAGCAGCTTGGGACTAGCGGGAGGGATCTACAATGAGCAGTTCTTC
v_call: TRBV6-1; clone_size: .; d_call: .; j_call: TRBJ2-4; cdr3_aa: CASSQNPGTKNIQYF; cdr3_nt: TGTGCCAGCAGTCAAAACCCGGGGACCAAAAACATTCAGTACTTC
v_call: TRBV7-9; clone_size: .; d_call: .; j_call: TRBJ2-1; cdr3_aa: CASSRLNNEQFF; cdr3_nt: TGTGCCAGCAGCCGCCTCAACAATGAGCAGTTCTTC
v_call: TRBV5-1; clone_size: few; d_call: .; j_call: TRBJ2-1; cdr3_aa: CASSLNWGNEQFF; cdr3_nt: TGCGCCAGCAGCTTGAACTGGGGGAATGAGCAGTTCTTC
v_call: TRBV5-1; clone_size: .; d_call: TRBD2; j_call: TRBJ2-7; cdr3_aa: CASSLGPSGVYEQYF; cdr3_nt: TGCGCCAGCAGCTTGGGGCCTAGCGGAGTATACGAGCAGTACTTC
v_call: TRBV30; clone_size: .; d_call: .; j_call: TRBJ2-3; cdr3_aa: CAWSGGGGTDTQYF; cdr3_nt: TGTGCCTGGTCTGGGGGGGGCGGCACAGATACGCAGTATTTT
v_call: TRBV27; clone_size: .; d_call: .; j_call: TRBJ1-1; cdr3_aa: CASRPWTENTEAFF; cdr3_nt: TGTGCCAGCAGGCCTTGGACGGAGAACACTGAAGCTTTCTTT
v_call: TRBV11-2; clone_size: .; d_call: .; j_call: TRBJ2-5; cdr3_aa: CASSLERAVQETQYF; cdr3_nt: TGTGCCAGCAGCTTAGAGAGGGCGGTCCAAGAGACCCAGTACTTC
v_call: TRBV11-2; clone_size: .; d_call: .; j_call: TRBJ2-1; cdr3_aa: CASSFYSRGEQFF; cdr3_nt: TGTGCCAGCAGCTTCTACAGTCGGGGTGAGCAGTTCTTC
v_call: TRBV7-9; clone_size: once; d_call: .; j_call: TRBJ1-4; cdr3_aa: CASSLAGVRPGNEKLFF; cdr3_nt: TGTGCCAGCAGCTTGGCCGGGGTCCGCCCGGGTAATGAAAAACTGTTTTTT
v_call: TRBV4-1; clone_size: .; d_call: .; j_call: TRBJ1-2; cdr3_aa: CASSPRQNYGYTF; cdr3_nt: TGCGCCAGCAGCCCCCGACAGAACTATGGCTACACCTTC
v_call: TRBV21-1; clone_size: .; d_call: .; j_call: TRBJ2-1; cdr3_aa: CASSKGTGGRDNEQFF; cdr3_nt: TGTGCCAGCAGCAAAGGGACAGGGGGCCGGGACAATGAGCAGTTCTTC
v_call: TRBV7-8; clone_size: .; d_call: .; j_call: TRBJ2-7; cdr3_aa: CASSRSGVYEQYF; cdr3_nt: TGTGCCAGCAGCCGCTCGGGGGTTTACGAGCAGTACTTC
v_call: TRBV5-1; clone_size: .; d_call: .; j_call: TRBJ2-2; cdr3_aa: CASSLTDTGELFF; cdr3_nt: TGCGCCAGCAGCTTGACCGATACCGGGGAGCTGTTTTTT
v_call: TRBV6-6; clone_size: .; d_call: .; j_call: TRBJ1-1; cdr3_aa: CASRSGSKGTEAFF; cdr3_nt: TGTGCCAGCAGGTCAGGTTCCAAGGGAACTGAAGCTTTCTTT
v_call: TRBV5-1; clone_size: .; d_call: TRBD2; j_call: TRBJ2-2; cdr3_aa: CASSLGTSGETGELFF; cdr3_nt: TGCGCCAGCAGCTTGGGGACTAGCGGGGAAACCGGGGAGCTGTTTTTT
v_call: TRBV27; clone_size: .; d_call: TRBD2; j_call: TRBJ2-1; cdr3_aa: CASSLSGGRLREQFF; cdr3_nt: TGTGCCAGCAGTTTATCAGGCGGGAGGCTACGGGAGCAGTTCTTC
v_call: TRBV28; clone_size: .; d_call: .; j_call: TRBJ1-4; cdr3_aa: CASSSLNEKLFF; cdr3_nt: TGTGCCAGCAGTTCGCTTAATGAAAAACTGTTTTTT
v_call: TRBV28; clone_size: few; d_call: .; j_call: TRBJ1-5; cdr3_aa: CASSLWRGGGSNQPQHF; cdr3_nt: TGTGCCAGCAGTTTATGGAGAGGAGGAGGCAGCAATCAGCCCCAGCATTTT
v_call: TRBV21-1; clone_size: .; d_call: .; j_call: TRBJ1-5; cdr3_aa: CASSKGVGTGVFLYSNQPQHF; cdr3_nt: TGTGCCAGCAGCAAAGGGGTGGGGACAGGGGTCTTCCTTTATAGCAATCAGCCCCAGCATTTT
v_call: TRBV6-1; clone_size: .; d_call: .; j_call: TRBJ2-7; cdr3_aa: CASSEQGYEQYF; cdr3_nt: TGTGCCAGCAGTGAACAGGGCTACGAGCAGTACTTC
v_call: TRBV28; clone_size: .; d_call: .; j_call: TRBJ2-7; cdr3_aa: CASSTTGTYEQYF; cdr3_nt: TGTGCCAGCAGCACTACAGGGACCTACGAGCAGTACTTC
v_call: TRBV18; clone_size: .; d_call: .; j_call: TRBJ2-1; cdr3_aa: CASSRAGVKNNEQFF; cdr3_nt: TGTGCCAGCTCCCGAGCAGGGGTTAAGAACAATGAGCAGTTCTTC
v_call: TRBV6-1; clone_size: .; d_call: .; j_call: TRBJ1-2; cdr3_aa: CASSEGPRHRANYGYTF; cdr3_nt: TGTGCCAGCAGTGAAGGACCTCGCCACAGGGCTAACTATGGCTACACCTTC
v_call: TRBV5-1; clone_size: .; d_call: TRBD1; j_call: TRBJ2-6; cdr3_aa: CASSIGTGGHGANVLTF; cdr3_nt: TGCGCCAGCAGCATAGGGACAGGGGGCCATGGGGCCAACGTCCTGACTTTC
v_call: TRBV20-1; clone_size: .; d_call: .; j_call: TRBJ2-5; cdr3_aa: CSASHQETQYF; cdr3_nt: TGCAGTGCTAGCCACCAAGAGACCCAGTACTTC
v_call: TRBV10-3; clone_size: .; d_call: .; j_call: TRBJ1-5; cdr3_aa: CAISDGFNQPQHF; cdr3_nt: TGTGCCATCAGTGATGGCTTCAATCAGCCCCAGCATTTT
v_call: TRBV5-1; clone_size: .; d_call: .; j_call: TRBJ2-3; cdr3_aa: CASSPGGTTDTQYF; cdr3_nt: TGCGCCAGCAGTCCTGGAGGGACAACAGATACGCAGTATTTT
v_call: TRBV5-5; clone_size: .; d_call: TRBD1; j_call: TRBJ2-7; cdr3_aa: CASRPDRVGSEQYF; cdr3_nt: TGTGCCAGCAGGCCGGACAGGGTAGGGTCCGAGCAGTACTTC
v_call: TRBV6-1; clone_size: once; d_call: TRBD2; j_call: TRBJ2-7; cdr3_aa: CASARPGLVHEQYF; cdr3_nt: TGTGCCAGCGCCCGCCCGGGACTAGTTCACGAGCAGTACTTC
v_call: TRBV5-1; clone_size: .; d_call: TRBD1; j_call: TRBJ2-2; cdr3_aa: CASRASGGTGELFF; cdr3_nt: TGCGCCAGCAGAGCCTCAGGGGGCACCGGGGAGCTGTTTTTT
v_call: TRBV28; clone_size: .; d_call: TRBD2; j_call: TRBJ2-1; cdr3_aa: CASSRAGGRKNNEQFF; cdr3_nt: TGTGCCAGCAGCCGAGCGGGAGGGCGGAAAAACAATGAGCAGTTCTTC
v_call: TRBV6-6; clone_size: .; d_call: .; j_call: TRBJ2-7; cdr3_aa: CASRASTSYEQYF; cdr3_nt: TGTGCCAGCAGAGCTAGCACCTCCTACGAGCAGTACTTC
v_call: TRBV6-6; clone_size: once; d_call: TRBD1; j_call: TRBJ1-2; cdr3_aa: CASSWEGQHGYTF; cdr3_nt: TGTGCCAGCAGTTGGGAGGGACAGCATGGCTACACCTTC
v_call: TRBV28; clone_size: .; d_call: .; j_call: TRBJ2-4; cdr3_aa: CASSYQGGRRNIQYF; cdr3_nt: TGTGCCAGCAGTTACCAGGGGGGTCGTAGGAACATTCAGTACTTC
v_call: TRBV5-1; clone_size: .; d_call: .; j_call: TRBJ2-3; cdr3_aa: CASSLRQNPTDTQYF; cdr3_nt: TGCGCCAGCAGCTTGAGGCAAAACCCCACAGATACGCAGTATTTT
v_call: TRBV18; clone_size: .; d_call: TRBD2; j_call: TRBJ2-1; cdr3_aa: CASSRLAGVAEQFF; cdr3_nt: TGTGCCAGCTCACGACTAGCGGGAGTGGCTGAGCAGTTCTTC
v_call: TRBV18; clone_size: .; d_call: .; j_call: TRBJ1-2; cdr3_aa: CASSRGGYGYTF; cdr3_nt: TGTGCCAGCTCTCGGGGCGGCTATGGCTACACCTTC
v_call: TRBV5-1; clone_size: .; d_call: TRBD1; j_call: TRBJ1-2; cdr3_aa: CASSRRGQGDGYTF; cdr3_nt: TGCGCCAGCAGCCGTAGGGGACAGGGCGATGGCTACACCTTC
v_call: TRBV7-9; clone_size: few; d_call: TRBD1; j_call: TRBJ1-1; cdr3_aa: CASSLGTGTGGTEAFF; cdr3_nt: TGTGCCAGCAGCTTAGGAACCGGGACAGGCGGCACTGAAGCTTTCTTT
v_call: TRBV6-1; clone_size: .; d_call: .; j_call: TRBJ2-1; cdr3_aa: CASSQPFQEQFF; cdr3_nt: TGTGCCAGCAGCCAACCCTTCCAGGAGCAGTTCTTC
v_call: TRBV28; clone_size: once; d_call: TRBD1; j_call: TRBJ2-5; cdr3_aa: CASSISGGGKTQYF; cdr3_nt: TGTGCCAGCAGTATCTCAGGGGGCGGAAAGACCCAGTACTTC
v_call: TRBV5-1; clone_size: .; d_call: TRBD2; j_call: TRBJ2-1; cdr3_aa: CASSLGPSAGGGYNEQFF; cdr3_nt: TGCGCCAGCAGCTTGGGGCCCTCGGCGGGAGGGGGATACAATGAGCAGTTCTTC
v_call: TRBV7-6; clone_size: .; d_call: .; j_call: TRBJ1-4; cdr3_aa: CASSLVAGDNEKLFF; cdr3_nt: TGTGCCAGCAGCTTGGTTGCGGGGGATAATGAAAAACTGTTTTTT
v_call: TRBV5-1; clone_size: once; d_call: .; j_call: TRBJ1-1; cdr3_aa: CASSSGGRNTEAFF; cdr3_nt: TGCGCCAGCAGCTCGGGGGGTAGGAACACTGAAGCTTTCTTT